This is a list of T cell receptor beta chains from one sample in a study of blood T cell repertoires in COVID-19. Using immunoSEQ multiplex PCR, the repertoire was profiled, and TCRdb retains in-frame clones only, with some absent. The sample carries fewer than 250,000 clones, 83% recorded once. Sequences were obtained from peripheral blood. Receptors were obtained from a human donor in a cohort sampled during active COVID-19. The CDR3 runs from the conserved cysteine through the conserved F or W. The D gene is left open where the match is weak. Where a row states a size, it is once, few, many or the class of an expanded clone; other rows omit it.

once 16 TRBJ2-6 TRBV11-2 . TGTGCCAGCAGCTTAACAGCAAGCTCTGGGGCCAACGTCCTGACTTTC CASSLTASSGANVLTF
. 13 TRBJ2-3 TRBV2 TRBD2 TGTGCCAGCAGTCTAGCGGGAGCAGATACGCAGTATTTT CASSLAGADTQYF
. 15 TRBJ2-7 TRBV19 TRBD1 TGTGCCAGTAGCCTGGACAGGGTATTAAACTACGAGCAGTACTTC CASSLDRVLNYEQYF
. 12 TRBJ1-1 TRBV18 . TGTGCCAGCTCACCTCAGGGGACTGAAGCTTTCTTT CASSPQGTEAFF
. 16 TRBJ2-3 TRBV11-2 TRBD2 TGTGCCAGCAGCCTCAGGGGGGTAGCGGGAGCCTATACGCAGTATTTT CASSLRGVAGAYTQYF
. 17 TRBJ2-2 TRBV18 TRBD1 TGTGCCAGCTCACGAACCGGGACAGGGGGTAACACCGGGGAGCTGTTTTTT CASSRTGTGGNTGELFF
. 16 TRBJ1-1 TRBV5-1 TRBD1 TGCGCCAGCAGCTTGACCCTCAATCCTCAGGGGGCTGAAGCTTTCTTT CASSLTLNPQGAEAFF
. 16 TRBJ1-2 TRBV3-1/TRBV3-2 TRBD1 TGTGCCAGCAGCCAAGAGGGGCCAGGGGGTGGCTATGGCTACACCTTC CASSQEGPGGGYGYTF
once 18 TRBJ2-7 TRBV19 TRBD1 TGTGCCAGTAGTATAGAATACCCGACAGGGATTTCCTCCTACGAGCAGTACTTC CASSIEYPTGISSYEQYF
once 15 TRBJ1-5 TRBV6-5 . TGTGCCAGCAGTTATAAGTCAGATAGCAATCAGCCCCAGCATTTT CASSYKSDSNQPQHF
. 12 TRBJ2-5 TRBV30 . TGTGCCTGGAGGCCAGGCCAAGAGACCCAGTACTTC CAWRPGQETQYF
. 15 TRBJ1-1 TRBV27 . TGTGCCAGCAGTTTATTGGGGAGGTCAGGCACTGAAGCTTTCTTT CASSLLGRSGTEAFF
few 15 TRBJ1-1 TRBV5-1 . TGCGCCAGCAGCTTGGAAGTCGCACGGGGCACTGAAGCTTTCTTT CASSLEVARGTEAFF
. 15 TRBJ1-5 TRBV19 . TGTGCCAGTAGTATAGACACCTATAGCAATCAGCCCCAGCATTTT CASSIDTYSNQPQHF
. 15 TRBJ1-5 TRBV9 . TGTGCCAGCAGCGTAGCCCCAGGGGATGAACAGCCCCAGCATTTT CASSVAPGDEQPQHF
once 12 TRBJ2-1 TRBV11-3 . TGTGCCAGCAGCTTTACATACAATGAGCAGTTCTTC CASSFTYNEQFF
. 13 TRBJ1-1 TRBV3-1/TRBV3-2 . TGTGCCAGCAGCCAATTAACGAGGACTGAAGCTTTCTTT CASSQLTRTEAFF
. 13 TRBJ1-1 TRBV2 . TGTGCCAGCGGGGACATGATGAACACTGAAGCTTTCTTT CASGDMMNTEAFF
. 15 TRBJ1-2 TRBV27 TRBD1 TGTGCCAGCAGCCAACAGGGGGCGGTATGGGATGGCTACACCTTC CASSQQGAVWDGYTF
. 15 TRBJ2-5 TRBV24-1 TRBD2 TGTGCCACCAGTGCGGCTAGCGGGGTTCAAGAGACCCAGTACTTC CATSAASGVQETQYF
few 18 TRBJ2-6 TRBV6-1 . TGTGCCAGCAGTGATGCGTCCGGAGGGATCTCTGGGGCCAACGTCCTGACTTTC CASSDASGGISGANVLTF
. 16 TRBJ2-1 TRBV27 TRBD2 TGTGCCAGCAGACTGGGACTAGCGGGCCCTCTAGATGAGCAGTTCTTC CASRLGLAGPLDEQFF